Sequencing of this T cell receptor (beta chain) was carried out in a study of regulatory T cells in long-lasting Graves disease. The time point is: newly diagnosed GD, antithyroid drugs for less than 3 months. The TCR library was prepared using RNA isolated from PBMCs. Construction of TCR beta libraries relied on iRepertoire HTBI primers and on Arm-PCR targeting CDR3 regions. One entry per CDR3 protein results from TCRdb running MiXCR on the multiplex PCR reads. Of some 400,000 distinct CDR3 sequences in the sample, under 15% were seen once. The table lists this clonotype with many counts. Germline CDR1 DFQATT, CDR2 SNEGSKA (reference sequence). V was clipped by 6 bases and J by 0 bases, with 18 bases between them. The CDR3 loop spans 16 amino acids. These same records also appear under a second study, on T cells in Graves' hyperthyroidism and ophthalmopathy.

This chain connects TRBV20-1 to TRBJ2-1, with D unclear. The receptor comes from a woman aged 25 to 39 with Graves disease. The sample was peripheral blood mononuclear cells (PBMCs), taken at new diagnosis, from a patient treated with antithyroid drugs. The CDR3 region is CSAINWEVSSYNEQFF. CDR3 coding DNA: TGCAGTGCGATAAATTGGGAAGTGAGCTCCTACAATGAGCAGTTCTTC.